Each of the 26 T cell receptor beta chains below was sequenced from the same sample in a study of blood T cell repertoires in COVID-19. This table comes from immunoSEQ multiplex PCR, and its TCRdb copy is limited to in-frame clones, with some not included. The data show over 150,000 clones, roughly 85% seen once. The sample consisted of PBMCs or T cells enriched from blood (not recorded which). These receptors originate from a man aged 35-49 years who had recovered from COVID-19.

This clone came up many times. The rearrangement links TRBV24-1 to TRBJ1-2; no definite D call. Germline CDR1 reads KGHDR; CDR2 reads SFDVKD. The CDR3 extends over 13 amino acids. V dropped 6 bases and J dropped 8 bases, with 15 bases sitting between them. The CDR3 coding sequence is TGTGCCACCAGTCCGGGCCCCTCGGGGGGCTACACCTTC. Translating gives CATSPGPSGGYTF.

The table lists this clone with a few counts. The V gene is TRBV29-1, the J gene TRBJ1-2; 9 bases match TRBD1. J gave up 0 bases and V 5 bases, and 10 bases lay outside the gene matches. In germline, CDR1 is SQVTM, CDR2 ANQGSEA. CDR3 length: 16 amino acids. This CDR3 is CSVRGGQGLSNYGYTF. Here the CDR3 DNA reads TGCAGCGTTCGGGGGGGACAGGGCCTGTCTAACTATGGCTACACCTTC.

This clone showed up just a few times. The V and J genes are TRBV9 and TRBJ1-1, with 8 positions matching TRBD1. This CDR3 is built from 17 residues. Germline CDR1 reads SGDLS; CDR2 reads YYNGEE. The junction had 7 bases not matched to a gene; V was cut back by 0 bases and J by 0 bases. The CDR3 sequence is CASSVDPGGAMNTEAFF. CDR3 in DNA: TGTGCCAGCAGCGTAGACCCAGGGGGCGCGATGAACACTGAAGCTTTCTTT.

The chain links TRBV18 to TRBJ1-1; D gene unclear. The V gene lost 2 bases and the J gene lost 7 bases, with 11 bases spanning the gap. CDR1 and CDR2 from the germline V gene are KGHSH and LQKENI. CDR3 length: 13 residues. The CDR3: CASSPNVEGEAFF. CDR3 nucleotide sequence: TGTGCCAGCTCACCAAATGTAGAGGGTGAAGCTTTCTTT.

The chain combines TRBV15 with TRBJ1-2, with 8 bases identical to TRBD1. V lost 8 bases, J lost 5 bases, and 1 base stayed unmatched. Germline assignment: CDR1 LNHNV and CDR2 YYDKDF (reference sequence). The CDR3 runs 11 residues. CDR3 loop: CATGQGYGYTF. In DNA, the CDR3 is TGTGCCACCGGACAGGGTTATGGCTACACCTTC.

This clone was counted at least ten times. The CDR3 reads CASSDRQGSSLNEQFF. As DNA, the CDR3 is TGTGCCAGCAGCGACAGACAGGGAAGTAGCCTCAATGAGCAGTTCTTC. The chain combines TRBV9 with TRBJ2-1, with 7 bases identical to TRBD1. CDR1 and CDR2 (germline): SGDLS, YYNGEE. This CDR3 region has 16 residues. With 3 bases clipped from V and 6 bases from J, the junction kept 12 bases outside the gene matches.

A single count supports this clone. J is TRBJ2-3 and V is TRBV3-1 (or the pseudogene TRBV3-2); D may be TRBD2 (6 bases). CDR3 length equals 13 residues. With 1 base removed from V and 7 bases from J, the gap between germline ends came to 9 bases. CDR1 and CDR2 from the germline V gene are LGHDT and YNNKEL (reference sequence). The CDR3 nucleotides are TGTGCCAGCAGCCAAGGCGGGACCAATACGCAGTATTTT. This sequence encodes CASSQGGTNTQYF.

The gene calls are TRBV5-6 and TRBJ2-3; 9 bases fit TRBD1. Germline loops: CDR1 SGHDT, CDR2 YYEEEE. The junction had 6 bases not matched to a gene; V was cut back by 4 bases and J by 3 bases. The CDR3 is made up of 15 amino acids. The CDR3, as DNA: TGTGCCAGCAGCCATGGGACAGGGAGGACAGATACGCAGTATTTT. The encoded protein is CASSHGTGRTDTQYF.

The V and J genes are TRBV7-9 and TRBJ1-1; D is ambiguous. CDR1 is SEHNR and CDR2 is FQNEAQ in the germline V gene (reference sequence). The CDR3 is 14 amino acids. Trimming removed 5 bases at V and 1 base at J, with 11 bases between. Here the CDR3 DNA reads TGTGCCAGCAGCCGAACACAGAGGAACACTGAAGCTTTCTTT. Translating it yields CASSRTQRNTEAFF.

The chain joins TRBV27 to TRBJ1-5, with D maybe TRBD1 (6 bases). Germline V gene data show CDR1 as MNHEY and CDR2 as SMNVEV (reference sequence). This CDR3 has 14 amino acids. The germline V and J ends were trimmed by 4 bases and 4 bases, with 11 bases remaining between them. The CDR3 DNA is TGTGCCAGCAGTTCCCGGGACACTAATCAGCCCCAGCATTTT. Its translation is CASSSRDTNQPQHF.

The V gene is TRBV12-3 or TRBV12-4, the J gene TRBJ2-7; D is perhaps TRBD1 (5 bases). V shed 5 bases and J shed 6 bases, with 14 bases lying between them. CDR3 length equals 13 residues. The CDR3 DNA reads TGTGCCAGCAGTCCCGGACATACGGGCGAGCAGTACTTC. It yields the protein CASSPGHTGEQYF.

This chain links TRBV9 with TRBJ1-2; 8 bases fit TRBD1. The trim removed 4 bases at V and 6 bases at J, leaving 11 bases unmatched. From germline, CDR1 is SGDLS and CDR2 YYNGEE. The CDR3 is 15 residues long. The CDR3: CASSLPQGVANGYTF. The CDR3 nucleotides read TGTGCCAGCAGCCTACCACAGGGGGTCGCAAATGGCTACACCTTC.

V and J are TRBV28 and TRBJ1-1; 7 bases agree with TRBD1. Germline V gene lookup returns CDR1 MDHEN and CDR2 SYDVKM. V shed 6 bases, J shed 8 bases, and the junction held 12 bases outside the gene matches. This CDR3 spans 14 amino acids. DNA for the CDR3: TGTGCCAGCAGCTCATACAGGGGCGGAACCGAAGCTTTCTTT. It codes for CASSSYRGGTEAFF.

The chain is built from TRBV6-5 and TRBJ1-3; possibly TRBD1 for D (6 bases). The germline gives CDR1 MNHEY, CDR2 SVGAGI. V dropped 10 bases and J dropped 4 bases, with 8 bases sitting between them. The CDR3 totals 11 residues. The CDR3 DNA reads as TGTGCCACGCAGGGGGGAAACACCATATATTTT. Translated, it gives CATQGGNTIYF.

This clone was detected only a few times. This chain links TRBV7-3 with TRBJ1-1; a weak D match, TRBD1 (5 bases). The V gene's germline CDR1 is SGHTA and CDR2 FQGTGA. V was cut by 5 bases and J by 2 bases, with 9 bases left in between. This CDR3 has 13 amino acids. The CDR3 spells CASSRGINTEAFF. DNA of the CDR3: TGTGCCAGCAGCAGGGGTATAAACACTGAAGCTTTCTTT.

The chain couples TRBV11-1 to TRBJ1-2; D is possibly TRBD1 (5 bases). This CDR3 has 14 residues. Germline V lookup: CDR1 SGHAT, CDR2 FQDESV (reference sequence). Trimming took off 3 bases at V and 3 bases at J, with 11 bases between the two ends. The CDR3 sequence: CASSLETGDYGYTF. CDR3 DNA sequence: TGTGCCAGCAGCTTGGAAACAGGCGACTATGGCTACACCTTC.

This clone was observed a single time. This chain joins TRBV11-3 and TRBJ2-7; the D gene is possibly TRBD1 (5 bases). Trimming took 6 bases from V and 3 from J, leaving 12 bases between them. The CDR3 length is 13 residues. Germline-derived CDR1 and CDR2 are SGHNT and YENEEA. CDR3: CASRSRQYYEQYF. Here the CDR3 DNA reads TGTGCCAGCAGATCGAGACAGTACTACGAGCAGTACTTC.

V usage is TRBV2 and J usage is TRBJ2-5; no definite D call. Germline lookup yields CDR1 SNHLY and CDR2 FYNNEI. Deletions cut 5 bases from V and 5 bases from J, with 18 bases between. The length of the CDR3 is 15 residues. CDR3 in DNA: TGTGCCAGCAGTCCCGACCGTACTACACGGGAGACCCAGTACTTC. Its protein product is CASSPDRTTRETQYF.

V and J are TRBV19 and TRBJ1-1, with 7 bases matching TRBD1. Trimming took 7 bases from V and 5 from J; bases not matched to a gene: 7. Germline V gives CDR1 LNHDA, CDR2 SQIVND (reference sequence). The CDR3 covers 13 residues. This chain's CDR3 is CASNAQGWTEAFF. The CDR3, as DNA: TGTGCCAGTAACGCACAGGGGTGGACTGAAGCTTTCTTT.

This clone was detected a few times. CDR3 coding DNA: TGTGCCAGCTCATCCTTCGACAGCTCCTATAATTCACCCCTCCACTTT. Protein sequence: CASSSFDSSYNSPLHF. The chain carries TRBV18 and TRBJ1-6; tentative D call: TRBD1 (5 bases). From germline, CDR1 is KGHSH and CDR2 LQKENI. Between the trimmed V and J ends, which lost 5 bases and 0 bases, there was a span of 11 bases. The CDR3 totals 16 residues.

The chain is built from TRBV27 and TRBJ2-7; TRBD1 matches 7 bases. CDR1 and CDR2 (germline): MNHEY, SMNVEV (reference sequence). The trim removed 4 bases at V and 2 bases at J, leaving 8 bases unmatched. This CDR3 has 15 residues. CDR3 bases: TGTGCCAGCAGTTCATACCGGGACAGTCCCTACGAGCAGTACTTC. This codes for CASSSYRDSPYEQYF.

This chain joins TRBV7-8 and TRBJ1-1; no firm D call. The CDR3 runs 11 residues. Per germline, CDR1 SGHVS and CDR2 FQNEAQ. V lost 4 bases and J lost 7, with 7 bases in between. The CDR3 DNA sequence: TGTGCCAGCAGCTCCAGCGGTGAAGCTTTCTTT. Its translation: CASSSSGEAFF.

This chain uses TRBV30 with TRBJ2-1; D is possibly TRBD2 (5 bases). This CDR3 region has 14 residues. V was cut by 3 bases and J by 7 bases, with 16 bases left in between. The germline CDR1 and CDR2 sequences are GTSNPN and SVGIG (reference sequence). For the CDR3, the DNA is TGTGCCTGGAGCCCCGGGGAGAGGCCAAATGAGCAGTTCTTC. Its translation is CAWSPGERPNEQFF.

The genes are TRBV19 and TRBJ1-1, with 8 bases lining up with TRBD1. The germline V gene has CDR1 LNHDA and CDR2 SQIVND (reference sequence). The length of the CDR3 is 13 residues. V dropped 9 bases and J dropped 0; count of bases not matched to a gene: 3. The CDR3 sequence is CARTGALNTEAFF. The CDR3 region has the DNA TGTGCCAGGACAGGGGCGTTGAACACTGAAGCTTTCTTT.

This rearrangement joins TRBV28 to TRBJ1-1; D remains ambiguous. The CDR3 loop spans 11 amino acids. Germline V gene sequence: CDR1 MDHEN, CDR2 SYDVKM. Trimming removed 8 bases from V and 3 bases from J, with 7 bases in between. CDR3: CASRVYTEAFF. For the CDR3, the DNA is TGTGCCAGCCGTGTGTACACTGAAGCTTTCTTT. Drawing the rest from reference TRBV28 and TRBJ1-1, the complete variable domain is DVKVTQSSRYLVKRTGEKVFLECVQDMDHENMFWYRQDPGLGLRLIYFSYDVKMKEKGDIPEGYSVSREKKERFSLILESASTNQTSMYLCASRVYTEAFFGQGTRLTVV.

The rearrangement links TRBV6-4 to TRBJ2-3, with 9 bases aligning to TRBD1. The CDR3 is 14 amino acids. Trimming at V came to 4 bases and at J to 4 bases, leaving 3 bases not matched to a gene. Germline assignment: CDR1 MRHNA and CDR2 SNTAGT. The CDR3, as DNA: TGTGCCAGCAGTGTTGACAGGGGGGCAGATACGCAGTATTTT. Amino acids: CASSVDRGADTQYF.